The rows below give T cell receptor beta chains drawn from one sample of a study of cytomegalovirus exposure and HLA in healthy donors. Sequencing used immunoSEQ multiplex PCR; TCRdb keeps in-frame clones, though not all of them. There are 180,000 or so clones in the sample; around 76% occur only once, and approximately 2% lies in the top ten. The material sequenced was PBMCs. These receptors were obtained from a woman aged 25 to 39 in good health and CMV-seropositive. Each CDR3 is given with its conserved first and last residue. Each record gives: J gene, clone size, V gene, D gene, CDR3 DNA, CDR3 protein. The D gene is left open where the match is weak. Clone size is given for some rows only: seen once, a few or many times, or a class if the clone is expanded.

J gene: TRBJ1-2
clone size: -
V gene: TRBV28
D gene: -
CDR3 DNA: TGTGCCAGCAGCCAAAACTATGGCTACACCTTC
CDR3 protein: CASSQNYGYTF

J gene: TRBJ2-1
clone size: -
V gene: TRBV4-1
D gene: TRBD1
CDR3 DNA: TGCGTCAGCAGGGCGACAGGGTCCTCCTACAATGAGCAGTTCTTC
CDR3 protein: CVSRATGSSYNEQFF

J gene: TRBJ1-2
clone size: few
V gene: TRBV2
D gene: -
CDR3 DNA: TGTGCCAGCAGTGATCGGCGGGGGAACTATGGCTACACCTTC
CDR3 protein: CASSDRRGNYGYTF

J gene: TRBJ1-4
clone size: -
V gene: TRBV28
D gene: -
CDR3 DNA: TGTGCCAGTGGGGGGAGGGGCGTATTACCAACTAATGAAAAACTGTTTTTT
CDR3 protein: CASGGRGVLPTNEKLFF

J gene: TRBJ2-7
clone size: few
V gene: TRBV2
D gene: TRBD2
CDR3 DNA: TGTGCCAGACGGGCAATTGCGGGGGGGACCTACGAGCAGTACTTC
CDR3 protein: CARRAIAGGTYEQYF

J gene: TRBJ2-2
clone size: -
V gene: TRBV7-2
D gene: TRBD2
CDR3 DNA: TGTGCCAGCAGCTTACTAGGGACTAAGAACACCGGGGAGCTGTTTTTT
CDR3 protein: CASSLLGTKNTGELFF

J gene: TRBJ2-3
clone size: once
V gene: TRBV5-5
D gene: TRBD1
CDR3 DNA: TGTGCCAGCAGCTCCGGACAGGCAGCAGATACGCAGTATTTT
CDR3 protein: CASSSGQAADTQYF

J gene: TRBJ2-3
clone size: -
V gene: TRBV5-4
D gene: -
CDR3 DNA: TGTGCCAGCAGCTCCAAACACGGGGCAGATACGCAGTATTTT
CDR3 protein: CASSSKHGADTQYF

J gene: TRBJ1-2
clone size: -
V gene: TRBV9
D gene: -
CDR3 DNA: TGTGCCAGCAGCGTAGAGGCAGGGAACTATGGCTACACCTTC
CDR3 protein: CASSVEAGNYGYTF

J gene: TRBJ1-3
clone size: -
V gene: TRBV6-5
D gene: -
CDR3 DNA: TGTGCCAGCAGTTATAGTAGAACCTCTGGAAACACCATATATTTT
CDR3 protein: CASSYSRTSGNTIYF

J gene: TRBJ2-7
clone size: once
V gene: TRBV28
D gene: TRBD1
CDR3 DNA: TGTGCCAGCAGTCTGACAGGGGGCTTATCTGGGGAGTACTTC
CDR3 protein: CASSLTGGLSGEYF

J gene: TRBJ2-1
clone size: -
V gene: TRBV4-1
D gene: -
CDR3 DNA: TGCGCCAGCAGCCAAGATCTTGGCAGGGGTTTTCGCTATGAGCAGTTCTTC
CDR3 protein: CASSQDLGRGFRYEQFF

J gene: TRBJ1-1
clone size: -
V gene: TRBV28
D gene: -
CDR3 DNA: TGTGCCAGCAGTTTACAGTCCCTGAACACTGAAGCTTTCTTT
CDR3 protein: CASSLQSLNTEAFF

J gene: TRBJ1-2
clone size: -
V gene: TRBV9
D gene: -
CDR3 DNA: TGTGCCAGCAGCTCCACAAACAACTATGGCTACACCTTC
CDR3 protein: CASSSTNNYGYTF

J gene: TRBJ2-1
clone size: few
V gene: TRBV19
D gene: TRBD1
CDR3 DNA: TGTGCCAGTAGTGCAGGACAGGGGGAAGTTGAGCAGTTCTTC
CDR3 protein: CASSAGQGEVEQFF

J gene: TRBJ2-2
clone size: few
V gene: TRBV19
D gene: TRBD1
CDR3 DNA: TGTGCCACCCAAGGGCGGGACAGGATTACGAACACCGGGGAGCTGTTTTTT
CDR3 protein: CATQGRDRITNTGELFF

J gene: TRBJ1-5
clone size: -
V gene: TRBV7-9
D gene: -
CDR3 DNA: TGTGCCAGCAGCTTACCCTCAACAGGTCCCAATCAGCCCCAGCATTTT
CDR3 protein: CASSLPSTGPNQPQHF

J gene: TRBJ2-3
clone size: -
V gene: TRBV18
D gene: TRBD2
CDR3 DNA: TGTGCCAGCTCACCAACTTTTAGAGGACTAGCGGGAGGACTGGATTTT
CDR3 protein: CASSPTFRGLAGGLDF

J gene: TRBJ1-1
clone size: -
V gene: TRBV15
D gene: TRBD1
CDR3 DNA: TGTGCCACCAGCAGAGATACAGGGGTTGGCACTGAAGCTTTCTTT
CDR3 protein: CATSRDTGVGTEAFF

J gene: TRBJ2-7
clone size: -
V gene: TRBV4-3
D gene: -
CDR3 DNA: TGCGCCAGCAGCCAAGATACGGGTAGGCAGTACTTC
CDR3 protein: CASSQDTGRQYF

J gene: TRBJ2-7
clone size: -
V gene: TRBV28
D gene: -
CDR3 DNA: TGTGCCAGCAGTTTTTTCGGGGGGCCCCGGGTCCACGAGCAGTACTTC
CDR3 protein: CASSFFGGPRVHEQYF

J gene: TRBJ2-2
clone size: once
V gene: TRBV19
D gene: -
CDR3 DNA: TGTGCCAGTAGTGAGACTAGGAACGGGGAGCTGTTTTTT
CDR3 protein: CASSETRNGELFF

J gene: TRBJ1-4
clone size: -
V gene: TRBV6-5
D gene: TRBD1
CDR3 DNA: TGTGCCAGCAGGGACAGGGCGTCCTCCGAAAAACTGTTTTTT
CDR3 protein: CASRDRASSEKLFF

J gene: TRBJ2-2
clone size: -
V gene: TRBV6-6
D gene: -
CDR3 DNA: TGTGCCAGCAGTGGAGGGGGCGGCGGGGAGCTGTTTTTT
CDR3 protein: CASSGGGGGELFF

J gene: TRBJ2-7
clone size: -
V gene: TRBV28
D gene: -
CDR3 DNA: TGTGCCAGCACCCTTTATCAGGGGAGCTCCTACGAGCAGTACTTC
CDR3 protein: CASTLYQGSSYEQYF

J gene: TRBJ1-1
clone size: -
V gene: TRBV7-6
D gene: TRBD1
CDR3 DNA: TGTGCCAGCAGCTACCAGACAGGGTTTTTCGGAATGAACACTGAAGCTTTCTTT
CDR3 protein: CASSYQTGFFGMNTEAFF

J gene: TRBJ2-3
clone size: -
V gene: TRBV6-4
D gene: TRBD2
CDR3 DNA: TGTGCCAGCAGTGAAAATAGCGGGGGGGCCTCAGATACGCAGTATTTT
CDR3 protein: CASSENSGGASDTQYF

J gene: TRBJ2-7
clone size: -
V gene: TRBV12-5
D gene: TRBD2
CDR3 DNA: TGTGCTAGTGGTATCGGCGGGGGGCGCGAGCAGTACTTC
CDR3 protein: CASGIGGGREQYF